The T cell receptor beta chain described here comes from a study of blood T cells in healthy people across ages. Broader study findings: Age advanced and TCR beta diversity per million T cells fell, roughly linearly.

This clonotype was seen only a few times. Its antigen remains unknown. Then a second PCR, running about 6 to 11 cycles, was carried out with a sample-barcoded 5' primer and a J-beta primer mix. MiXCR was run by TCRdb on the 5' RACE reads, yielding one entry per CDR3 protein. The sample lists hundreds of thousands of distinct CDR3 sequences, around a fifth occurring once. The trim removed 0 bases at V and 4 bases at J, leaving 7 bases unmatched. Germline CDR1 reads SGHDN; CDR2 reads FVKESK. The CDR3 is 17 residues long. The receptor was derived from a man aged 65 to 79 in good health. Sequenced sample: blood. The V and J genes are TRBV14 and TRBJ2-1; 9 bases match TRBD2. In DNA form, the CDR3 reads TGTGCCAGCAGCCAAGATAGCGGGAGAATAATTTACAATGAGCAGTTCTTC. This gives the protein CASSQDSGRIIYNEQFF.